This T cell receptor (beta chain) was identified during a study of T-cell reconstitution after alpha-beta-depleted transplantation in children. Findings and caveats of the study: Reported findings indicate that, about two months after transplant, alpha-beta T cells came from several hundred expanded clones, which were derived from non-depleted graft cells. By one year post-transplant, T-cell counts and diversity largely arose from T cells that were newly produced.

Unique molecular identifiers tagged the TCRbeta library. One entry per CDR3 protein results from TCRdb running MiXCR on the PCR reads. This sample has fewer than 700,000 distinct CDR3 sequences, with 10% to 15% found just once. In the case of this clonotype: Its antigen is still unknown.

The CDR3 loop spans 16 amino acids. Trimming stripped 0 bases from V and 0 bases from J, with 8 bases between. Germline loops: CDR1 MNHEY, CDR2 SVGAGI. The sequencing here drew on PBMCs, mostly from graft donor cells, taken 360 days after TCRalphabeta/CD19-depleted stem cell transplant. This sequence originates from a male patient aged 10 to 17 who had a stem cell transplant for acute myeloid leukemia, so the T cells may come from the graft donor. The chain links TRBV6-5 to TRBJ2-2, with D uncertain. Here the CDR3 reads CASSYSGGANTGELFF. In DNA form, the CDR3 reads TGTGCCAGCAGTTACTCGGGCGGTGCGAACACCGGGGAGCTGTTTTTT.